The subject of this entry is one T cell receptor beta chain. Antigen unknown. The data were obtained in a study of Ad26.COV2.S vaccination and SARS-CoV-2 variants. Findings of the study overall: Among vaccine recipients, spike-specific TCR breadth exceeded that of placebo recipients. Reportedly, after vaccination the spike-specific CD8+ and CD4+ T cell responses displayed substantial breadth. Vaccinated and placebo-treated recipients had similar non-spike TCR breadth. Analyses of TCR breadth and depth may have underestimated total T cell responses.

Clones were read by immunoSEQ multiplex PCR, and TCRdb kept only the in-frame ones, dropping some. This sample has approximately 90,000 clones, with approximately 82% found just once. Specimen: peripheral blood, collected after recovery from COVID-19. This clonotype was obtained from a human donor who had recovered from COVID-19.

CDR3: CASSQDVGTGNQPQHF. DNA for the CDR3: TGCGCCAGCAGCCAAGATGTCGGGACAGGCAATCAGCCCCAGCATTTT. The chain couples TRBV4-3 to TRBJ1-5, with 7 positions matching TRBD1. Germline CDR1 and CDR2: LGHNA and YSLEER. J was trimmed by 2 bases and V by 0 bases; bases with no gene match: 4. The CDR3 length is 16 residues.